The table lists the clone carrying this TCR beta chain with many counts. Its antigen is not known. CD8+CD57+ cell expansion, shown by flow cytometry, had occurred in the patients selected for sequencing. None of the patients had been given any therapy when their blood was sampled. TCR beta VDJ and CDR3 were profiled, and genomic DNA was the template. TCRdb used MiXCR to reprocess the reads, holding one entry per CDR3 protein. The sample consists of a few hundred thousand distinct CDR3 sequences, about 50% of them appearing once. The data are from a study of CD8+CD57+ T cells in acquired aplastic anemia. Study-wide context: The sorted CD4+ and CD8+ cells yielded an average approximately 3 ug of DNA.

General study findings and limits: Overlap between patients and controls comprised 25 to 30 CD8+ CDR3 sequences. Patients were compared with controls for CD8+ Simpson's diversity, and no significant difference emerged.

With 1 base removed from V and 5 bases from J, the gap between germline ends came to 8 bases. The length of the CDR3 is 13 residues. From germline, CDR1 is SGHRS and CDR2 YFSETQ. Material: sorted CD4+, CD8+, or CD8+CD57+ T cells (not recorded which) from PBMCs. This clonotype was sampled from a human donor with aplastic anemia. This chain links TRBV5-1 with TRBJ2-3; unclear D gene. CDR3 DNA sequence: TGCGCCAGCAGCTTGATTGCGCGAGATACGCAGTATTTT. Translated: CASSLIARDTQYF.